This note documents a single T cell receptor (beta chain) sequence. Its specificity is not known. This record comes from a study of OX40 agonist ivuxolimab in advanced cancers. Overall study: The study reported partial responses in three patients: one hepatocellular carcinoma, two cutaneous melanoma.

Sequencing used immunoSEQ multiplex PCR; TCRdb keeps in-frame clones, though not all of them. The sample records 70,000 or so clones, 91% being singletons. Study-wide results and limits: Researchers did not determine the expanded peripheral T cells' antigen specificity. Low normalized T-cell clonal expansion was additionally recorded for some nonresponders.

Source: CD4+ or CD8+ T cells sorted from blood, taken in a trial of the OX40 agonist ivuxolimab. The clonotype was recovered from an adult with an advanced solid tumor such as melanoma, head and neck, liver or kidney cancer.

The CDR3 here is CASSLDDYEQYF. The CDR3 nucleotides are TGCGCCAGCAGCTTGGATGACTACGAGCAGTACTTC. This sequence joins TRBV5-1 and TRBJ2-7; D gene unclear. The CDR3 is made up of 12 amino acids. Germline CDR1 SGHRS, CDR2 YFSETQ. V was trimmed by 0 bases and J by 3 bases, leaving 4 bases between them.